What follows describes a single T cell receptor (beta chain). Its antigen remains unidentified. No base quality information exists; no much larger clone differs at one position. The treatment or condition label here, explained by the study, means: 15 to 20 received Ad26.COV2.S at low or high dose, single or two shots; about 5 received placebo; per-sample allocation not given. Repertoires of vaccine and placebo recipients were sequenced from samples collected on day 63 after the first injection. In Cohort 1b, 25 or so adults aged 18-55 years were enrolled at a single site in Boston, USA, between 29 July and 7 August 2020. Ad26.COV2.S consisted of a replication-incompetent adenovirus type 26 vector by which a prefusion-stabilized SARS-CoV-2 spike protein from the original Wuhan strain was expressed. The V end loses 5 bases and the J end loses 4 bases, and a stretch of 5 bases separates them. The germline V gene provides CDR1 LGHNA and CDR2 YNFKEQ. The CDR3 sequence holds 12 residues, the cysteine and phenylalanine included. CDR3 DNA is the only sequence kept; it has 36 bases, read in frame from the first base.

The sample comes from a study of Ad26.COV2.S vaccination and SARS-CoV-2 variants (dated by TCRdb to 2020 to 2023). For context, the study as a whole: Donors in the vaccine arm were drawn from COV1001, a phase I-IIa trial of Ad26.COV2.S in healthy adults that was multicentre, randomized, double-blind and placebo-controlled. The specificity and breadth of SARS-CoV-2-reactive T cell receptors after Ad26.COV2.S vaccination were assessed by TCRbeta repertoire sequencing. The TCR-sequenced set comprised about 32 samples: some 20 Ad26.COV2.S vaccine recipients, 5 placebo recipients and 8 SARS-CoV-2 convalescent individuals. Trial participants were randomized into five groups of five, in which low-dose or high-dose Ad26.COV2.S was given once or twice, or placebo was given on both occasions. Ad26.COV2.S was administered intramuscularly at a dose of 5x10^10 or 1x10^11 viral particles, either as one shot or as two shots given 56 days apart. Investigators did not know the trial group allocation while performing experiments and assessing outcomes.

General findings and caveats noted by the study authors: After vaccination, substantial breadth of spike-specific CD8+ and CD4+ T cell responses was reported. Vaccine and placebo recipients had similar non-spike TCR breadth, a finding consistent with the vaccine containing only spike. Higher spike-specific TCR breadth was observed in Ad26.COV2.S recipients than in placebo recipients (P = 0.0014). The authors noted that total T cell responses may have been underestimated by the TCR breadth and depth analyses. Comparing responses between vaccine doses or regimens was not something the study was powered to do.

TCRbeta CDR3 regions were sequenced with the immunoSEQ Assay. After extraction, genomic DNA underwent amplification by bias-controlled multiplex PCR, followed by high-throughput sequencing. Concerning the study's data processing: Collapsing and filtering of sequences were performed to quantify the absolute abundance of each unique TCRbeta CDR3 region. T cell fraction was estimated by normalizing TCRbeta template counts to usable DNA, with usable DNA measured through amplification of reference genes found in all nucleated cells. Repertoire TCRs were annotated as SARS-CoV-2-specific when V gene, CDR3 amino acid sequence and J gene were exactly matched to a known reactive TCR set. The reference SARS-CoV-2 TCR set came from MIRA and was filtered for enrichment in COVID-19-positive ImmuneCODE repertoires, removing public or cross-reactive TCRs. Using the MIRA antigens, annotated TCRs were further analysed by specific ORF or by position within an ORF. Breadth was defined as annotated unique rearrangements over total unique productive rearrangements; depth was the summed frequency of those rearrangements. TCR breadth was compared between groups using two-sided Wilcoxon rank-sum tests. Sourced from immuneACCESS, this table was stored by TCRdb with only in-frame sequences that have V and J called. A share of the clones is absent; for the studies checked, an unresolved V gene accounts for under half, and the remainder has no known explanation. D and trimming come from the DNA, and the V and J calls and clone size come from that table. Across this sample there are some 640,000 clones, with around 90% seen only once. Together, the top ten hold about 1.5% of the sample.

This chain joins TRBV4-2 to TRBJ2-2, with the D gene too uncertain to name. The sample in question was peripheral blood, obtained in a trial of Ad26.COV2.S vaccine versus placebo. The receptor's source is a person between 18 and 60 years old who received the Ad26.COV2.S COVID-19 vaccine or a placebo. The bases are TGTGCCAGCAGCGTGGGCACCGGGGAGCTGTTTTTT. This encodes CASSVGTGELFF.